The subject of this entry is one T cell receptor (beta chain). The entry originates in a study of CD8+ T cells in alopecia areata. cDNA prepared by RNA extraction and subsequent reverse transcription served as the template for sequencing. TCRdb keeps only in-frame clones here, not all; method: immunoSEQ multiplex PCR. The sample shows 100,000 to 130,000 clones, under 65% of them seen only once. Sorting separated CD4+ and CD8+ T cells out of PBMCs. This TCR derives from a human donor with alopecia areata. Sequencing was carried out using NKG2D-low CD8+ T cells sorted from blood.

The CDR3 nucleotides read TGTGCCAGTGCGCGGGAGGGCCAGGGTCGCCCCACAGATACGCAGTATTTT. Translation gives CASAREGQGRPTDTQYF. The rearrangement joins TRBV19 to TRBJ2-3; 9 bases are shared with TRBD2. The J segment lost 2 bases and the V segment lost 8 bases, leaving 14 bases of the junction unmatched. The CDR3 covers 17 residues. Germline CDR1 and CDR2: LNHDA and SQIVND (reference sequence).